The clone carrying this T cell receptor (beta chain) occurred a few times. Antigen unknown. This record belongs to a study of cytomegalovirus exposure and HLA in healthy donors. Study results and caveats: Among the sequence variants, a highly shared cluster was likely an artifact of sequencing.

PCR primers comprised 60 Vbeta and 13 Jbeta primers. Using immunoSEQ multiplex PCR, the repertoire was profiled, and TCRdb retains in-frame clones only, with some absent. This table has about 94,000 clones, roughly 8.2% appearing once. CDR3 length equals 19 residues. The germline V gene has CDR1 LNHNV and CDR2 YYDKDF (reference sequence). V was trimmed by 1 base and J by 7 bases, leaving 29 bases between them. This TCR derives from a man in his fifties in good health and CMV-seronegative. The rearrangement joins TRBV15 to TRBJ2-7; a possible D gene is TRBD1 (8 bases). Sequences were obtained from PBMCs. The CDR3 bases are TGTGCCACCAGCAGAGGGACAGGGAACCCTCGAGGCGAGGGGGGGGAGCAGTACTTC. Translating it yields CATSRGTGNPRGEGGEQYF.